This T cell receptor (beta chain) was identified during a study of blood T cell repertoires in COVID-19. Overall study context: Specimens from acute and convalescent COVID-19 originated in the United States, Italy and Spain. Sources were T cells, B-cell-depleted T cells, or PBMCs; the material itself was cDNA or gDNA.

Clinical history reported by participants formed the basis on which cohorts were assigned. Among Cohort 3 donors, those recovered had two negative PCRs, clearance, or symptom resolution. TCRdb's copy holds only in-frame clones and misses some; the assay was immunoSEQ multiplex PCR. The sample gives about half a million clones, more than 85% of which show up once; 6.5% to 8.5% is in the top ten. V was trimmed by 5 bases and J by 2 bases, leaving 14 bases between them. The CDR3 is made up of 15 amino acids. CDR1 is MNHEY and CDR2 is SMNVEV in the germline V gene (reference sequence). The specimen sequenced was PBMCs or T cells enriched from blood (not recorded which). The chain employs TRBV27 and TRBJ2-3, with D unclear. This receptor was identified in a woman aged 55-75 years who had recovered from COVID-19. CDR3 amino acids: CASSPTPGFTDTQYF. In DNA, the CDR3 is TGTGCCAGCAGTCCAACCCCAGGTTTCACAGATACGCAGTATTTT.